This T cell receptor (beta chain) is drawn from a study of T cell clones after liver transplantation (dated by TCRdb to 2018 to 2020). A note on the overall study: ITN030ST, the source of the samples, was a randomized trial that attempted immunosuppression withdrawal within 2 years of liver transplantation. Donor-reactive T cell clones were identified by TCRbeta sequencing after a pre-transplant mixed lymphocyte reaction and then tracked in post-transplant blood. Third party-reactive TCRbeta sequences from pre-transplant MLRs were also identified as an antigen-independent comparator for donor-reactive sequences. Three of the eight recipients were HCV-positive; the others were transplanted for non-autoimmune, non-viral indications. Subjects received no induction therapy and standard immunosuppression until randomization at 12-24 months post-transplant. To count as tolerant, a recipient had to stay completely off immunosuppression for at least one year without liver enzymes climbing beyond twice the upper limit of normal. Blood samples were collected pre-transplant, pre-randomization before withdrawal, and post-randomization after either complete withdrawal or failed withdrawal. The study cohort included 8 liver transplant recipients, of whom 3 were classified as tolerant and 5 as non-tolerant. What the authors observed across the whole study: Conclusions were preliminary, limited by small, heterogeneous patient numbers and non-standardized post-transplant time points. In most of the 8 subjects, regardless of tolerance or HCV status, circulating donor-reactive CD4 TCRbeta sequences dropped significantly post-transplant. The decline in donor-reactive sequences exceeded the decline in third party-reactive sequences, suggesting partial antigen-specific deletion that was unrelated to withdrawal success. Low numbers of available donor cells limited the measurable donor-reactive repertoire in a couple of subjects. Because allograft tissue specimens were not available, migration of donor-reactive T cells into the graft, rather than deletion, may have occurred. When repertoire turnover was taken into account, detection of donor-reactive sequences was significantly reduced in 7 of 8 subjects for CD4 and in 8 of 8 subjects for CD8.

V loses 3 bases at its end and J loses 5 bases; junction bases beyond the gene matches: 12. CDR1 and CDR2 are drawn from the germline V gene (reference sequence): LNHNV, YYDKDF. From the cysteine through the phenylalanine, the CDR3 covers 17 amino acids. Here the CDR3 DNA is all that survives: 51 bases in frame from base 1. Using immunoSEQ, frozen genomic DNA was subjected to high-throughput TCRbeta CDR3 sequencing, a process that included PCR amplification, mapping, bias correction and internal controls. In the source study's methods: Productive rearrangements were kept, and unique TCRbeta sequences were defined by CDR3 nucleotide sequence plus V and J gene. A sequence counted as donor-reactive only if the sequence showed at least 5-fold expansion in CFSE-low cells compared with unstimulated pre-transplant cells and had a frequency of at least 0.01%. To ensure at least 90% detection power, minimum frequency thresholds were set for each subject based on that subject's lowest-template unstimulated sample. Jensen-Shannon divergence between the top 1000 TCRbeta sequences post-transplant and pre-transplant was used to measure repertoire turnover. Two-sided Fisher's exact tests were used to test for changes in how often donor-reactive sequences were detected. TCRdb retrieved this table from immuneACCESS and kept in-frame rearrangements only. Not all clones are present; in checked studies, unresolved V genes account for under half, and no reason is known for the remainder. Clonal size and the V and J genes are those of that table, whereas D and trimming came from the DNA. Across this sample there are tens of thousands of clones, with about 92% seen only once. The top ten clones comprise approximately 0.96% of the sample.

To note about this clone: Its binding antigen is unknown. No much larger clonotype is one base removed from it; base qualities were not supplied.

Unstimulated PBMCs, after thawing, were stained for CD3, CD4 and CD8 and then FACS-sorted into CD3+CD4+ and CD3+CD8+ populations. Each of the 8 studied subjects was randomized to immunosuppression withdrawal. The Qiagen DNeasy Blood and Tissue Kit was used for isolation of genomic DNA. The sequence links TRBV15 to TRBJ2-1; 8 junctional bases match TRBD2. This TCR came from a human patient who received a liver transplant. Where a transplant has occurred, the graft donor may have supplied some of the T cells. Sequences were derived from CD4+ T cells from blood, sampled around 25 months after liver transplant. The CDR3 protein: CATSRGVAGRSHNEQFF. At the DNA level, the sequence is TGTGCCACCAGCAGGGGGGTAGCGGGAAGGTCCCACAATGAGCAGTTCTTC.